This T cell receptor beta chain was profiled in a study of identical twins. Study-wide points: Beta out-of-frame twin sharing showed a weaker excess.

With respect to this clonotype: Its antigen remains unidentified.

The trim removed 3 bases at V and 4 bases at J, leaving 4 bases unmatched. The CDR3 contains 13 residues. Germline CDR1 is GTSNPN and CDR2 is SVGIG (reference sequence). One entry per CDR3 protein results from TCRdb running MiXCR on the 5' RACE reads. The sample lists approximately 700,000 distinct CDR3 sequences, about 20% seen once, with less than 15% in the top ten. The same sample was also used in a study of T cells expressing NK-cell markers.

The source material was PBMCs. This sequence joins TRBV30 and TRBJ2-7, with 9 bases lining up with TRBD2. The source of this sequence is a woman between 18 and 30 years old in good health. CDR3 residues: CAWSLGLAYEQYF. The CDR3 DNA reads TGTGCCTGGAGCCTAGGACTAGCGTACGAGCAGTACTTC.